This T cell receptor beta chain originates from a study of blood T cell repertoires in COVID-19. Authors' data handling: Counts of nucleated cells, estimated from reference gene primer amplification, were obtained. Assay used: immunoSEQ multiplex PCR; TCRdb lists only in-frame clones, some missing. Clonal size and the V and J genes are those of that table, whereas D and trimming came from the DNA. The repertoire includes approximately 60,000 clones, around 80% of them detected once, and roughly 18% sits in the top ten. Germline V gene lookup returns CDR1 SNHLY and CDR2 FYNNEI. The CDR3 extends over 15 amino acids. V dropped 6 bases and J dropped 1 base, with 14 bases sitting between them.

V is TRBV2 and J is TRBJ2-3; a possible D gene is TRBD2 (5 bases). The sample taken for sequencing was peripheral blood. This clonotype was sampled from a man aged 60 to 75 with acute or convalescent COVID-19. The chain's CDR3 is CASRGRDYRTDTQYF. The CDR3 DNA reads TGTGCCAGCAGGGGTCGAGACTACCGCACAGATACGCAGTATTTT.